These T cell receptor beta chains were read from a single sample in a study of cytomegalovirus exposure and HLA in healthy donors. Here immunoSEQ multiplex PCR was the method, and the copy in TCRdb shows in-frame clones only, minus some. The sample records around 120,000 clones, about 80% being singletons. What was sequenced was PBMCs. These receptors were collected from a woman between 50 and 59 years old in good health and CMV-seropositive. CDR3s include the opening cysteine and the closing phenylalanine or tryptophan. Each record gives: clone size, D gene, V gene, J gene, CDR3 DNA, CDR3 protein. A D gene is named only where the DNA matches it firmly. The listing skips clone size in some rows; elsewhere it reads once, few, many or a size class.

clone_size: .; d_call: TRBD2; v_call: TRBV5-1; j_call: TRBJ2-5; cdr3_nt: TGCGCCAGCAGCCTAGGGACTAGCGGGCAAGAGACCCAGTACTTC; cdr3_aa: CASSLGTSGQETQYF
clone_size: .; d_call: .; v_call: TRBV13; j_call: TRBJ2-1; cdr3_nt: TGTGCCAGCAGCTTAGGACTAGCCTACAATGAGCAGTTCTTC; cdr3_aa: CASSLGLAYNEQFF
clone_size: .; d_call: TRBD2; v_call: TRBV11-2; j_call: TRBJ2-1; cdr3_nt: TGTGCCAGCAGCCGGGTTAGGCGGGAGTCCAGCTCCTACAATGAGCAGTTCTTC; cdr3_aa: CASSRVRRESSSYNEQFF
clone_size: few; d_call: .; v_call: TRBV30; j_call: TRBJ1-1; cdr3_nt: TGTGCCTGGACGGTTGGAGGGGTAGGCATTGTAGCTTTCTTT; cdr3_aa: CAWTVGGVGIVAFF
clone_size: .; d_call: TRBD2; v_call: TRBV4-3; j_call: TRBJ2-5; cdr3_nt: TGCGCCAGCAGCCAAGATGGGACTAGGGACCAAGAGACCCAGTACTTC; cdr3_aa: CASSQDGTRDQETQYF
clone_size: .; d_call: TRBD2; v_call: TRBV4-3; j_call: TRBJ2-3; cdr3_nt: TGCGCCGCGGGGACTAGCGGGGGGACGAGGGCAGATACGCAGTATTTT; cdr3_aa: CAAGTSGGTRADTQYF
clone_size: .; d_call: .; v_call: TRBV15; j_call: TRBJ1-1; cdr3_nt: TGTGCCACCTGGGGGTTCGGGGAGGGTATGAACACTGAAGCTTTCTTT; cdr3_aa: CATWGFGEGMNTEAFF
clone_size: once; d_call: .; v_call: TRBV2; j_call: TRBJ1-5; cdr3_nt: TGTGCCAGCAGTCTTGGACTCCAATCGCATCAGCCCCAGCATTTT; cdr3_aa: CASSLGLQSHQPQHF
clone_size: few; d_call: TRBD2; v_call: TRBV2; j_call: TRBJ2-3; cdr3_nt: TGTGCCAGCGGACTAGCGGTCGATACGCAGTATTTT; cdr3_aa: CASGLAVDTQYF
clone_size: .; d_call: .; v_call: TRBV2; j_call: TRBJ1-1; cdr3_nt: TGTGCCAGCGTTGGGTGGGGAGGGGGAACTGAAGCTTTCTTT; cdr3_aa: CASVGWGGGTEAFF
clone_size: .; d_call: TRBD1; v_call: TRBV6-5; j_call: TRBJ1-1; cdr3_nt: TGTGCCAGCAGTCGACGGACAGGGGGCGAGACTGAAGCTTTCTTT; cdr3_aa: CASSRRTGGETEAFF
clone_size: .; d_call: TRBD2; v_call: TRBV29-1; j_call: TRBJ2-7; cdr3_nt: TGCAGCGCCACACCCCTGGGACTAGCGGGAGGTCCCCGCGAGCAGTACTTC; cdr3_aa: CSATPLGLAGGPREQYF
clone_size: .; d_call: TRBD1; v_call: TRBV6-4; j_call: TRBJ1-2; cdr3_nt: TGTGCCAGCAGGCCGGGACAGGGAACTTATGGCTACACCTTC; cdr3_aa: CASRPGQGTYGYTF
clone_size: .; d_call: .; v_call: TRBV7-7; j_call: TRBJ1-1; cdr3_nt: TGTGCTAGCAGCTTAGCGGCAGACACTGAAGCTTTCTTT; cdr3_aa: CASSLAADTEAFF
clone_size: .; d_call: TRBD1; v_call: TRBV7-6; j_call: TRBJ2-7; cdr3_nt: TGTGCCAGCAGCTCTACCGGGACAGGGGCCTACGAGCAGTACTTC; cdr3_aa: CASSSTGTGAYEQYF
clone_size: .; d_call: .; v_call: TRBV27; j_call: TRBJ2-7; cdr3_nt: TGTGCCAGCGCTACCGCCACACAGGGACACTACGAGCAGTACTTC; cdr3_aa: CASATATQGHYEQYF
clone_size: .; d_call: TRBD1; v_call: TRBV27; j_call: TRBJ2-2; cdr3_nt: TGTGCCAGCAGCCGGACAGGGGGCACCGGGGAGCTGTTTTTT; cdr3_aa: CASSRTGGTGELFF
clone_size: .; d_call: .; v_call: TRBV5-1; j_call: TRBJ2-1; cdr3_nt: TGCGCCAGCAGCTTGGTCCAGATGCCCTCCTACAATGAGCAGTTCTTC; cdr3_aa: CASSLVQMPSYNEQFF
clone_size: .; d_call: TRBD1; v_call: TRBV9; j_call: TRBJ1-3; cdr3_nt: TGTGCCAGCAGCGTAGGAGGACAGGGGCACACCATATATTTT; cdr3_aa: CASSVGGQGHTIYF
clone_size: once; d_call: TRBD1; v_call: TRBV6-5; j_call: TRBJ2-5; cdr3_nt: TGTGCCAGCAGTTTCTCCGGGACAGGGATTCTGTACTTC; cdr3_aa: CASSFSGTGILYF
clone_size: few; d_call: .; v_call: TRBV19; j_call: TRBJ1-4; cdr3_nt: TGTGCCAGTACCCCGCTCCACGGTGAAAAACTGTTTTTT; cdr3_aa: CASTPLHGEKLFF
clone_size: .; d_call: .; v_call: TRBV5-1; j_call: TRBJ1-2; cdr3_nt: TGCGCCAGCAGCGTAGCTGGATCCAATGGCTACACCTTC; cdr3_aa: CASSVAGSNGYTF
clone_size: .; d_call: .; v_call: TRBV7-9; j_call: TRBJ2-1; cdr3_nt: TGTGCCAGCAGCTTAATGGCTAGCGAGTACAATGAGCAGTTCTTC; cdr3_aa: CASSLMASEYNEQFF
clone_size: .; d_call: TRBD1; v_call: TRBV19; j_call: TRBJ2-1; cdr3_nt: TGTGCCAGTAGTATTGTAGGGACAGGCGTCTACAATGAGCAGTTCTTC; cdr3_aa: CASSIVGTGVYNEQFF
clone_size: .; d_call: .; v_call: TRBV6-1; j_call: TRBJ1-5; cdr3_nt: TGTGCCAGCAGTTATCCAGGGGATCAGCCCCAGCATTTT; cdr3_aa: CASSYPGDQPQHF
clone_size: .; d_call: .; v_call: TRBV5-4; j_call: TRBJ1-2; cdr3_nt: TGTGCCAGCAGCCGGACCGGGGTGGCGGGGGGCTACACCTTC; cdr3_aa: CASSRTGVAGGYTF
clone_size: .; d_call: .; v_call: TRBV11-3; j_call: TRBJ2-2; cdr3_nt: TGTGCCAGCACGCGCTTGGACACCGGGGAGCTGTTTTTT; cdr3_aa: CASTRLDTGELFF
clone_size: .; d_call: TRBD1; v_call: TRBV6-6; j_call: TRBJ2-1; cdr3_nt: TGTGCCAGCACTCCGGGACAGGGTAGGAATGAGCAGTTCTTC; cdr3_aa: CASTPGQGRNEQFF
clone_size: .; d_call: TRBD1; v_call: TRBV30; j_call: TRBJ1-2; cdr3_nt: TGTGCCTGGACCCTAGCGGCAGGGGGCTTTAATGGCTACACCTTC; cdr3_aa: CAWTLAAGGFNGYTF
clone_size: .; d_call: TRBD2; v_call: TRBV5-6; j_call: TRBJ2-7; cdr3_nt: TGTGCCAGCAGCTCGACTAGAGCGGGGCGCCGGAGCTCCTACGAGCAGTACTTC; cdr3_aa: CASSSTRAGRRSSYEQYF
clone_size: .; d_call: TRBD1; v_call: TRBV2; j_call: TRBJ2-4; cdr3_nt: TGTGCCAGCAGTGACCCATCAGGGGGAAAAAACATTCAGTACTTC; cdr3_aa: CASSDPSGGKNIQYF
clone_size: .; d_call: .; v_call: TRBV7-9; j_call: TRBJ1-2; cdr3_nt: TGTGCCAGCAGTCCCGCCCACAGGGTGAACTATGGCTACACCTTC; cdr3_aa: CASSPAHRVNYGYTF
clone_size: .; d_call: TRBD1; v_call: TRBV19; j_call: TRBJ1-4; cdr3_nt: TGTGCCAGTAGTATCACCGGGACAGGGGCTGAAAAACTGTTTTTT; cdr3_aa: CASSITGTGAEKLFF
clone_size: .; d_call: .; v_call: TRBV4-1; j_call: TRBJ2-5; cdr3_nt: TGCGCCAGCAGCCAACAGGTACAAGAGACCCAGTACTTC; cdr3_aa: CASSQQVQETQYF
clone_size: .; d_call: .; v_call: TRBV11-2; j_call: TRBJ2-5; cdr3_nt: TGTGCCAGCAGCTTAGGGCTTCAAGAGACCCAGTACTTC; cdr3_aa: CASSLGLQETQYF
clone_size: few; d_call: TRBD2; v_call: TRBV9; j_call: TRBJ2-1; cdr3_nt: TGTGCCAGCAGCGTAGCTGGGACGGGGGGGCTCTACAATGAGCAGTTCTTC; cdr3_aa: CASSVAGTGGLYNEQFF
clone_size: few; d_call: .; v_call: TRBV2; j_call: TRBJ2-7; cdr3_nt: TGTGCCAGCAGTTACTACGACGAGCAGTACTTC; cdr3_aa: CASSYYDEQYF
clone_size: .; d_call: TRBD2; v_call: TRBV29-1; j_call: TRBJ2-3; cdr3_nt: TGCAGCGGAGATCTAGCGGGAGTTTCAGATACGCAGTATTTT; cdr3_aa: CSGDLAGVSDTQYF
clone_size: .; d_call: .; v_call: TRBV2; j_call: TRBJ2-7; cdr3_nt: TGTGCCAGCAGCTCTTACGAGCAGTACTTC; cdr3_aa: CASSSYEQYF
clone_size: .; d_call: TRBD2; v_call: TRBV9; j_call: TRBJ2-3; cdr3_nt: TGTGCCAGCAGCGTACTGGCGGGGGGGTTGGTAGATACGCAGTATTTT; cdr3_aa: CASSVLAGGLVDTQYF
clone_size: .; d_call: .; v_call: TRBV6-5; j_call: TRBJ1-1; cdr3_nt: TGTGCCAGCAGTTACTGGGGCAGGGGTAACACTGAAGCTTTCTTT; cdr3_aa: CASSYWGRGNTEAFF
clone_size: few; d_call: .; v_call: TRBV7-2; j_call: TRBJ1-2; cdr3_nt: TGTGCCAGCAGCATTCTAGGCGGGGGGGTAGGTGGCTACACCTTC; cdr3_aa: CASSILGGGVGGYTF
clone_size: .; d_call: .; v_call: TRBV6-6; j_call: TRBJ2-3; cdr3_nt: TGTGCCAGCAGTTCGAGGACAACGAGTCGGGATACGCAGTATTTT; cdr3_aa: CASSSRTTSRDTQYF
clone_size: .; d_call: .; v_call: TRBV19; j_call: TRBJ2-2; cdr3_nt: TGTGCCAGCAGTAGACAGCCGGACACCGGGGAGCTGTTTTTT; cdr3_aa: CASSRQPDTGELFF
clone_size: .; d_call: .; v_call: TRBV11-2; j_call: TRBJ2-2; cdr3_nt: TGTGCCAGCAGCCCCCGACTTTTGAACACCGGGGAGCTGTTTTTT; cdr3_aa: CASSPRLLNTGELFF
clone_size: .; d_call: .; v_call: TRBV2; j_call: TRBJ2-7; cdr3_nt: TGTGCCAGCACGGTGATGAATTACGAGCAGTACTTC; cdr3_aa: CASTVMNYEQYF
clone_size: once; d_call: .; v_call: TRBV27; j_call: TRBJ2-7; cdr3_nt: TGTGCCAGCAGTCCCGGACTTCTCTACGAGCAGTACTTC; cdr3_aa: CASSPGLLYEQYF
clone_size: few; d_call: .; v_call: TRBV21-1; j_call: TRBJ2-3; cdr3_nt: TGTGCCAGCAGCACTAATAGCAACACAGATACGCAGTATTTT; cdr3_aa: CASSTNSNTDTQYF
clone_size: few; d_call: .; v_call: TRBV7-9; j_call: TRBJ1-1; cdr3_nt: TGTGCCAGCAGCTCGATGGGAGGAAGCACTGAAGCTTTCTTT; cdr3_aa: CASSSMGGSTEAFF
clone_size: .; d_call: TRBD1; v_call: TRBV19; j_call: TRBJ1-1; cdr3_nt: TGTGCCAGTAGTAATGACAGGGGGCCTTGGAACACTGAAGCTTTCTTT; cdr3_aa: CASSNDRGPWNTEAFF
clone_size: .; d_call: TRBD1; v_call: TRBV7-2; j_call: TRBJ1-2; cdr3_nt: TGTGCCAGCAGTCCTGACAGGGTCGGTAGCGGCTACACCTTC; cdr3_aa: CASSPDRVGSGYTF
clone_size: .; d_call: .; v_call: TRBV7-2; j_call: TRBJ2-1; cdr3_nt: TGTGCCAGCAGGACAAGCTCCTACAATGAGCAGTTCTTC; cdr3_aa: CASRTSSYNEQFF
clone_size: .; d_call: .; v_call: TRBV10-3; j_call: TRBJ1-2; cdr3_nt: TGTGCCATCACACGGGGAGCTAACTATGGCTACACCTTC; cdr3_aa: CAITRGANYGYTF
clone_size: .; d_call: TRBD2; v_call: TRBV29-1; j_call: TRBJ2-2; cdr3_nt: TGCAGCGTGGACGGGAAGGGACTAGCGGGAGCAACCGGGGAGCTGTTTTTT; cdr3_aa: CSVDGKGLAGATGELFF
clone_size: once; d_call: .; v_call: TRBV6-5; j_call: TRBJ2-6; cdr3_nt: TGTGCCAGCAGTTACTCTCGAGGGCCTGGGGCCAACGTCCTGACTTTC; cdr3_aa: CASSYSRGPGANVLTF
clone_size: .; d_call: .; v_call: TRBV30; j_call: TRBJ2-7; cdr3_nt: TGTGCCTGGAGTATCAAGGGGGCCTACGAGCAGTACTTC; cdr3_aa: CAWSIKGAYEQYF
clone_size: .; d_call: TRBD1; v_call: TRBV6-1; j_call: TRBJ1-5; cdr3_nt: TGTGCCAGCAGTGCCTTACAGGGGGCGCGGAATCAGCCCCAGCATTTT; cdr3_aa: CASSALQGARNQPQHF
clone_size: .; d_call: TRBD2; v_call: TRBV11-3; j_call: TRBJ2-1; cdr3_nt: TGTGCCAGCAGCTTTGCTAGGGGAGCGGGAGTCTCAGGGTACAATGAGCAGTTCTTC; cdr3_aa: CASSFARGAGVSGYNEQFF
clone_size: few; d_call: TRBD1; v_call: TRBV6-1; j_call: TRBJ1-2; cdr3_nt: TGTGCCAGCAGTACAGGGGTGCTAAGGAATGGCTACACCTTC; cdr3_aa: CASSTGVLRNGYTF
clone_size: .; d_call: .; v_call: TRBV18; j_call: TRBJ1-1; cdr3_nt: TGTGCCAGCTCACCAGGGGGCGACACTGAAGCTTTCTTT; cdr3_aa: CASSPGGDTEAFF